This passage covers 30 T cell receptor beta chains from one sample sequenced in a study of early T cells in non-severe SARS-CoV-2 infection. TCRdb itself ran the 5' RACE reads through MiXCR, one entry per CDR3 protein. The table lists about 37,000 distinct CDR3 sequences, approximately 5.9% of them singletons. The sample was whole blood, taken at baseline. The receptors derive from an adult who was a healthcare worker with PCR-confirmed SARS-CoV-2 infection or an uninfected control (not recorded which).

The CDR3 coding sequence is TGCGCCAGCGGCCTGGGGGGACTCCTCTACAATGAGCAGTTCTTC. Its translation is CASGLGGLLYNEQFF. The chain has TRBV5-1 and TRBJ2-1; TRBD2 might be the D (6 bases). The CDR3 length is 15 residues. The V end was cut by 7 bases, the J end by 3 bases, with 17 bases between. CDR1 is SGHRS, CDR2 YFSETQ, per germline.

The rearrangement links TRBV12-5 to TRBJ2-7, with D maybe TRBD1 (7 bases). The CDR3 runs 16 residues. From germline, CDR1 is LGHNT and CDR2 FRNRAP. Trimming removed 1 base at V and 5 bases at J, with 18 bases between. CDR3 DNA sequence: TGTGCTAGTGGTTTGGGCGGAGGGGGCGATGGACACGAGCAGTACTTC. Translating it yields CASGLGGGGDGHEQYF.

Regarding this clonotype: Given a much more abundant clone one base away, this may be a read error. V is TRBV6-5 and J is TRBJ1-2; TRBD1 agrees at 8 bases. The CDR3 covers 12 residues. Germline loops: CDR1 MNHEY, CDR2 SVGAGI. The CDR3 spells CTSLTGEVGYTF. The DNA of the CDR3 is TGTACCAGCCTGACAGGGGAAGTTGGCTACACCTTC.

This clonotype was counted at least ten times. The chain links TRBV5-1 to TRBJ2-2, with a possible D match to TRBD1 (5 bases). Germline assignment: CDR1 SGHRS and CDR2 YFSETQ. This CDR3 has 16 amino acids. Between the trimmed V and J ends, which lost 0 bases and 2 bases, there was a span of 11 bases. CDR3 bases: TGCGCCAGCAGCTTGGCCGGTCAGGGCAACACCGGGGAGCTGTTTTTT. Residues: CASSLAGQGNTGELFF.

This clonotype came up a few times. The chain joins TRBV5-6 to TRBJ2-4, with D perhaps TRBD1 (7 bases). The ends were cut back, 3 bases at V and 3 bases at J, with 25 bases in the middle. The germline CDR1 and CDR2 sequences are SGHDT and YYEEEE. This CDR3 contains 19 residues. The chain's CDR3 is CASSSKTGTWRVGKNIQYF. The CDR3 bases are TGTGCCAGCAGCTCTAAGACAGGGACTTGGCGGGTCGGCAAAAACATTCAGTACTTC.

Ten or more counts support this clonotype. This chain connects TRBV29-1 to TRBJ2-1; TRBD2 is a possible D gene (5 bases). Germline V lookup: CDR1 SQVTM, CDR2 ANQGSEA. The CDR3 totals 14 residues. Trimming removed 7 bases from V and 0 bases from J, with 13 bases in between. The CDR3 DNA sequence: TGCAGCGCTGGAGGCGAAAACTCCTACAATGAGCAGTTCTTC. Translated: CSAGGENSYNEQFF.

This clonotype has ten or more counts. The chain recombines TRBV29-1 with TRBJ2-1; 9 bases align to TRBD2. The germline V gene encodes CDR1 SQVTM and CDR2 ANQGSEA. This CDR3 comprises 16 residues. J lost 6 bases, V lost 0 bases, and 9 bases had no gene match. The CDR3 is CSVEDQRGRAINEQFF. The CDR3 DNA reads TGCAGCGTTGAAGATCAGCGCGGGAGGGCCATCAATGAGCAGTTCTTC.

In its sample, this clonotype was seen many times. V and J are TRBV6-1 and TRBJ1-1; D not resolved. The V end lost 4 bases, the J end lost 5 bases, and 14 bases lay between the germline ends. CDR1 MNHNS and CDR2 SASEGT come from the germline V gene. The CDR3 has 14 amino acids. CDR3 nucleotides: TGTGCCAGCAGTGGAGGTACGGTTCCGACTGAAGCTTTCTTT. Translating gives CASSGGTVPTEAFF.

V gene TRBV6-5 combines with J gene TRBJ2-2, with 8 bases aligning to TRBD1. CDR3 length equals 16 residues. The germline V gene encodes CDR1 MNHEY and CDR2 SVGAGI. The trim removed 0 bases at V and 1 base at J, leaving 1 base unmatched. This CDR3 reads CASSYSGQVNTGELFF. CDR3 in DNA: TGTGCCAGCAGTTACTCGGGACAGGTGAACACCGGGGAGCTGTTTTTT.

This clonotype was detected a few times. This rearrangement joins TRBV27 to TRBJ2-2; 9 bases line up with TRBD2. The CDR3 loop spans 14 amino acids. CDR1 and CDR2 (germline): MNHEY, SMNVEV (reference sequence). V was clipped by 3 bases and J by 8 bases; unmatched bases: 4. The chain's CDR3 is CASSFAGGPGELFF. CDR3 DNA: TGTGCCAGCAGTTTTGCGGGAGGGCCTGGGGAGCTGTTTTTT.

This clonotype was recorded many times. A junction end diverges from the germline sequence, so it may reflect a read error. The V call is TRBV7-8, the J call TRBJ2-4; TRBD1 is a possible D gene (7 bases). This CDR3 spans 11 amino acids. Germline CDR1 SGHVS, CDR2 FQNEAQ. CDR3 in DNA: TGTGCCACCAGCAGGGGGGACATTCAGTACTTC. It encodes CATSRGDIQYF. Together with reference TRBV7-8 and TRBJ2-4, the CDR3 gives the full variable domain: GAGVSQSPRYKVAKRGQDVALRCDPISGHVSLFWYQQALGQGPEFLTYFQNEAQLDKSGLPSDRFFAERPEGSVSTLKIQRTQQEDSAVYLCATSRGDIQYFGAGTRLSVL.

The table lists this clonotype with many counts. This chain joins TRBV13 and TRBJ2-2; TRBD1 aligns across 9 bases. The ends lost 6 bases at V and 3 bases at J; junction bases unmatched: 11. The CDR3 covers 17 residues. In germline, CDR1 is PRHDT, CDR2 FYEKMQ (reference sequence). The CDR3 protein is CASSYLQGAVDTGELFF. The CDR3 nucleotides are TGTGCCAGCAGTTATCTACAGGGGGCTGTCGACACCGGGGAGCTGTTTTTT.

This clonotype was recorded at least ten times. The DNA of the CDR3 is TGTGCCAGCAGCTTACGGGGCGGGAGAAAGGACAATGAGCAGTTCTTC. Its protein product is CASSLRGGRKDNEQFF. V is TRBV7-2 and J is TRBJ2-1; 7 bases are a match to TRBD2. V was pared by 2 bases and J by 5 bases, with 9 bases of the junction left unmatched. Germline CDR1 reads SGHTA; CDR2 reads FQGNSA. CDR3 length: 16 residues.

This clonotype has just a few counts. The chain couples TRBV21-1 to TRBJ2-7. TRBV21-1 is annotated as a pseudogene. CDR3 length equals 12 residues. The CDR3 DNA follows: TGTGCCAGCAGCAAAGAAGGATGCGAGCAGTACGTC. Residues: CASSKEGCEQYV.

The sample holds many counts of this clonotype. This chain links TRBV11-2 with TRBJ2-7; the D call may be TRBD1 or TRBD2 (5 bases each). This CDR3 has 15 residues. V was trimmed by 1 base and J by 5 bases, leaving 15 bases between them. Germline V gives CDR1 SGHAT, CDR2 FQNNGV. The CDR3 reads CASSLARRQGDEQYF. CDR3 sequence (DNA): TGTGCCAGCAGCTTAGCCCGGAGGCAGGGCGACGAGCAGTACTTC. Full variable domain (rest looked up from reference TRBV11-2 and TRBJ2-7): EAGVAQSPRYKIIEKRQSVAFWCNPISGHATLYWYQQILGQGPKLLIQFQNNGVVDDSQLPKDRFSAERLKGVDSTLKIQPAKLEDSAVYLCASSLARRQGDEQYFGPGTRLTVT.

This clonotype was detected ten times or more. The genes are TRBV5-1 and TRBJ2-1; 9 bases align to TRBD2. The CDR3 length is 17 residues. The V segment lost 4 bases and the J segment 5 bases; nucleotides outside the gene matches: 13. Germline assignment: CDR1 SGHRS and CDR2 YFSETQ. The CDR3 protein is CASSRRLAASLDNEQFF. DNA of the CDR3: TGCGCCAGCAGCCGACGACTAGCGGCAAGCCTGGACAATGAGCAGTTCTTC.

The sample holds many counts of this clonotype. CDR3 sequence (DNA): TGTGCCAGCAGAGAGCCGCCAGCGGGAGGGCAGAATGAGCAGTTCTTC. Its protein is CASREPPAGGQNEQFF. The chain links TRBV5-5 to TRBJ2-1, with 10 bases fitting TRBD2. The germline gives CDR1 SGHKS, CDR2 YYEKEE (reference sequence). V lost 5 bases to trimming and J lost 7 bases; unmatched junction nucleotides: 12. The CDR3 runs 16 residues.

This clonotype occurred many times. The CDR3 region is CASSSVRDATYEQYV. Here the CDR3 DNA reads TGTGCCAGCAGCTCCGTCCGGGACGCAACCTACGAGCAGTACGTC. The chain is built from TRBV5-5 and TRBJ2-7, with D perhaps being TRBD1 or TRBD2 (5 bases each). Germline-derived CDR1 and CDR2 are SGHKS and YYEKEE (reference sequence). CDR3 length: 15 residues. V lost 3 bases and J 2 bases, leaving 15 bases between the germline ends.

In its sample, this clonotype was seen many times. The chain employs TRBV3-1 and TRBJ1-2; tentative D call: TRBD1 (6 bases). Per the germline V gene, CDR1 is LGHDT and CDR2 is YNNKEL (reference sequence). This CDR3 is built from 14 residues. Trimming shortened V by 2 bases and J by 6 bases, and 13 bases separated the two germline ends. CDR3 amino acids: CASSQLGGLDGYTF. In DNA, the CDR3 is TGTGCCAGCAGCCAATTGGGGGGGCTGGATGGCTACACCTTC.

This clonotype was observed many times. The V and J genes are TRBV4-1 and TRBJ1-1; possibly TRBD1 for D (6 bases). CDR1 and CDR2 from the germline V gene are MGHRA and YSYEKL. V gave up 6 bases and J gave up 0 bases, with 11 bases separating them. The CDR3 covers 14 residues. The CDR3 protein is CASRNRALNTEAFF. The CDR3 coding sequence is TGCGCCAGCAGGAACAGGGCTTTGAACACTGAAGCTTTCTTT.

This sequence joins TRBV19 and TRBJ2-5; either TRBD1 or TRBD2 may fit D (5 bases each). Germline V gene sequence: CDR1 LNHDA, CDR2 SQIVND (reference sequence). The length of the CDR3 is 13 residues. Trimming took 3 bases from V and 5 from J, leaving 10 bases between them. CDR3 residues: CASSMGPSETQYF. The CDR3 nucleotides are TGTGCCAGTAGTATGGGACCCTCGGAGACCCAGTACTTC.

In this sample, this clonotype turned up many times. This chain's CDR3 is CASSRAGNQPQHF. For the CDR3, the DNA is TGCGCCAGCAGCCGGGCGGGAAATCAGCCCCAGCATTTT. The V gene is TRBV5-1, the J gene TRBJ1-5; D not resolved. Trimming took 4 bases from V and 4 from J, leaving 9 bases between them. CDR3 length: 13 residues. CDR1 and CDR2 from the germline V gene are SGHRS and YFSETQ.

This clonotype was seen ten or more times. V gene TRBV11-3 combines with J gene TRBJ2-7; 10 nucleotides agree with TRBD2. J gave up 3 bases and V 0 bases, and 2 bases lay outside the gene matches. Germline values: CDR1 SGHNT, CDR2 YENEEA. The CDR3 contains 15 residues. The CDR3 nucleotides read TGTGCCAGCAGCTTAGAAAGCGGGAGGGTCTACGAGCAGTACTTC. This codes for CASSLESGRVYEQYF.

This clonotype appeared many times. CDR3 coding DNA: TGTGCCAGCAGCTCCGACAGCACACCTTTCCCTACGCAGTATTTT. Its translation: CASSSDSTPFPTQYF. The chain links TRBV9 to TRBJ2-3; tentative D call: TRBD1 (5 bases). Trimming took 4 bases from V and 8 from J, leaving 20 bases between them. CDR3 size: 15 residues. CDR1 and CDR2 from the germline V gene are SGDLS and YYNGEE.

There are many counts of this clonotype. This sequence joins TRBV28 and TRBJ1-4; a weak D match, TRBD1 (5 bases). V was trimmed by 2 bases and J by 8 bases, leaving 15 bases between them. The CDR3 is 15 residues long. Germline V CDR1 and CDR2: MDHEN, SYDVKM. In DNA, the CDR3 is TGTGCCAGCAGTTTAATCCAGGGAATGGGAGAAAAACTGTTTTTT. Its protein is CASSLIQGMGEKLFF.

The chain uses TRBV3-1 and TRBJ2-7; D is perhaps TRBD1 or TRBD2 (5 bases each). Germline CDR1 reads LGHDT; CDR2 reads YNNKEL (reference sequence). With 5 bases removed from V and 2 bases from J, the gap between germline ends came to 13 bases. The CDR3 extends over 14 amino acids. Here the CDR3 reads CASSFSGRTYEQYV. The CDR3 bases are TGTGCCAGCAGCTTTTCGGGACGGACCTACGAGCAGTACGTC.

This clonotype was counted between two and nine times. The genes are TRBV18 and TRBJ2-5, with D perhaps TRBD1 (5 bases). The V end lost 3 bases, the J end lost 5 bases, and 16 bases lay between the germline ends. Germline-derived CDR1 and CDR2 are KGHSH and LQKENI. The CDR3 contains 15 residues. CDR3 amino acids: CASSPLAGSVETQYF. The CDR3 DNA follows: TGTGCCAGCTCACCCCTTGCAGGGTCGGTTGAGACCCAGTACTTC.

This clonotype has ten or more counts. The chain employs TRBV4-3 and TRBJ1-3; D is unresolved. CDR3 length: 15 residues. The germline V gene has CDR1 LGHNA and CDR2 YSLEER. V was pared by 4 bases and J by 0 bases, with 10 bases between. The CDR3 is CASSLARGSGNTIYF. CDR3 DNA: TGCGCCAGCAGCCTTGCTCGGGGCTCTGGAAACACCATATATTTT.

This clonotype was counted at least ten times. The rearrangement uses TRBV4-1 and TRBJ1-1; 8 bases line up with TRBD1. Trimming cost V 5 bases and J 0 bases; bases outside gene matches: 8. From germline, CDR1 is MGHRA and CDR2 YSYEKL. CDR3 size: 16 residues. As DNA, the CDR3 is TGCGCCAGCAGCGAGAGGACAGGGAGTATGAACACTGAAGCTTTCTTT. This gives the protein CASSERTGSMNTEAFF.

Here the CDR3 DNA reads TGCGCCAGCAGTGAGGCGAGGGGCCGAGAAGCTTTCTTT. As protein: CASSEARGREAFF. The chain couples TRBV10-1 to TRBJ1-1; D might be TRBD1 (5 bases). Trimming removed 2 bases at V and 8 bases at J, with 12 bases between. The germline V gene encodes CDR1 WNHNN and CDR2 SYGVQD (reference sequence). CDR3 length: 13 amino acids.